The 18 T cell receptor beta chains presented below share a single source sample, sequenced in a study of T cells in women clearing cervical HPV infection. Data came from immunoSEQ multiplex PCR; TCRdb stores just in-frame clones and leaves some out. This repertoire includes roughly 40,000 clones. Sequenced sample: blood buffy coat. The source of these receptors is a woman aged 18-70 years with a cervical HPV16 infection that either progressed to CIN3+ or cleared (not recorded which).

A word on this clone: The read terminates 3 residues before the CDR3 end, so the remaining end is supplied by the germline J gene. The chain combines TRBV2 with TRBJ2-5; D possibly corresponds to TRBD1 (6 bases). The CDR3 spans 12 residues. The V gene lost 4 bases and the J gene lost 5 bases, with 8 bases spanning the gap. In germline, CDR1 is SNHLY, CDR2 FYNNEI. The sequenced part of the CDR3 DNA is TGTGCCAGCAGTGGACAGGCGGAGACC. Its translation is CASSGQAET. The whole CDR3 reads CASSGQAETQYF. Full variable domain (rest looked up from reference TRBV2 and TRBJ2-5): EPEVTQTPSHQVTQMGQEVILRCVPISNHLYFYWYRQILGQKVEFLVSFYNNEISEKSEIFDDQFSVERPDGSNFTLKIRSTKLEDSAMYFCASSGQAETQYFGPGTRLLVL.

Note on this clone: The CDR3 extends 3 residues past the end of the read, so its final part is completed from the germline J gene. The V gene is TRBV5-4, the J gene TRBJ2-3; 8 bases agree with TRBD1. Germline trimming cut 4 bases from V and 5 bases from J; bases unmatched to any gene: 9. This CDR3 is 15 amino acids long. Germline V gene lookup returns CDR1 SGHNT and CDR2 YYREEE (reference sequence). The CDR3 sequence: CASSLSADRGDTQYF. Incomplete CDR3 DNA: TGTGCCAGCAGCCTATCGGCAGACAGGGGAGATACG.

In regard to this clone: The read is 3 residues too short to cover the CDR3 end, so that end is filled in from the germline J gene. The V gene is TRBV20-1, the J gene TRBJ2-6; D is unresolved. Trimming removed 2 bases from V and 2 bases from J, with 4 bases in between. This CDR3 contains 13 residues. From germline, CDR1 is DFQATT and CDR2 SNEGSKA (reference sequence). The DNA read from the CDR3 is TGCAGTGCTAGACCAACTGGGGCCAACGTC. The encoded protein is CSARPTGANV. The CDR3 in full is CSARPTGANVLTF.

About this clone: Sequencing ends 3 residues short of the CDR3 end; the germline J gene provides the rest. The chain carries TRBV5-1 and TRBJ1-2; 7 bases match TRBD1. The CDR3 extends over 13 amino acids. The V gene's germline CDR1 is SGHRS and CDR2 YFSETQ. With V trimmed by 5 bases and J by 3 bases, 4 bases remained unmatched. This chain's CDR3 is CASRAGTDYGYTF. The sequenced part of the CDR3 DNA is TGCGCCAGCAGGGCTGGGACAGACTATGGC.

In regard to this clone: Compared with germline, one end of the junction differs, possibly owing to a read error. The CDR3 extends 3 residues past the end of the read, so its final part is completed from the germline J gene. The gene calls are TRBV7-7 and TRBJ2-1, with TRBD2 as a possible D gene (5 bases). The CDR3 consists of 13 residues. Germline values: CDR1 SSHAT, CDR2 FNYEAQ (reference sequence). The CDR3 bases that were read are TGTGCTAGCAGCACCGGACTGTACAATGAG. Translation gives CASSTGLYNE. The whole CDR3 reads CASSTGLYNEQFF.

As regards this clone: The CDR3 end is not reached by the read, which stops 3 residues before it; the germline J gene fills it in. The chain has TRBV7-8 and TRBJ1-2, with no clear D. V lost 3 bases and J 7 bases, leaving 9 bases between the germline ends. Germline V gene sequence: CDR1 SGHVS, CDR2 FQNEAQ. CDR3 size: 12 residues. This CDR3 is CASSLAGSGYTF. The covered CDR3 bases are TGTGCCAGCAGCTTGGCGGGGAGTGGC.

A word on this clone: The read halts 3 residues ahead of the CDR3 end, with the missing end drawn from the germline J gene. The chain is built from TRBV6-1 and TRBJ1-5, with 8 bases matching TRBD1. The J segment lost 3 bases and the V segment lost 3 bases, leaving 4 bases of the junction unmatched. The CDR3 contains 15 residues. CDR1 MNHNS and CDR2 SASEGT come from the germline V gene. CDR3 DNA, as far as it was read: TGTGCCAGCAGTGATTTGGACAGGGTCAATCAGCCC. Its protein is CASSDLDRVNQP. The full CDR3 protein reads CASSDLDRVNQPQHF.

On this clone itself: The CDR3 end is not reached by the read, which stops 3 residues before it; the germline J gene fills it in. The chain uses TRBV10-3 and TRBJ2-2; the D gene is possibly TRBD1 (5 bases). This CDR3 is built from 15 residues. The germline V and J ends were trimmed by 3 bases and 2 bases, with 10 bases remaining between them. Germline CDR1 is ENHRY and CDR2 is SYGVKD. The covered CDR3 bases are TGTGCCATCAGTGACCTCAGGGCAAACACCGGGGAG. Amino acids: CAISDLRANTGE. The whole CDR3 sequence reads CAISDLRANTGELFF.

Remarks on this clone: The read terminates 3 residues before the CDR3 end, so the remaining end is supplied by the germline J gene. The rearrangement joins TRBV5-6 to TRBJ1-2, with 9 bases that match TRBD1. CDR1 is SGHDT and CDR2 is YYEEEE in the germline V gene. Unmatched junction bases numbered 3, after V lost 4 bases and J lost 2 bases. CDR3 length: 14 amino acids. CDR3: CASSGGTGNYGYTF. The sequenced part of the CDR3 DNA is TGTGCCAGCAGCGGGGGGACAGGGAACTATGGC.

Of note for this clone: The read gets to within 3 residues of the CDR3 end, and the germline J gene fills in the rest. The chain is built from TRBV19 and TRBJ1-6; 8 bases map to TRBD1. The CDR3 sequence is 15 residues long. Germline CDR1 LNHDA, CDR2 SQIVND (reference sequence). The trim removed 10 bases at V and 7 bases at J, leaving 12 bases unmatched. The CDR3 DNA, read in part, is TGTGCCACTACGGGACAGGAATTTGTAAATTCACCC. This gives the protein CATTGQEFVNSP. The complete CDR3 protein is CATTGQEFVNSPLHF.

As to this clone: The read gets to within 3 residues of the CDR3 end, and the germline J gene fills in the rest. The chain is built from TRBV10-1 and TRBJ2-3; D may be TRBD2 (6 bases). Trimming took off 4 bases at V and 7 bases at J, with 12 bases between the two ends. In germline, CDR1 is WNHNN, CDR2 SYGVQD (reference sequence). The CDR3 contains 13 residues. CDR3 sequence reads: CASSAGDSYTQYF. The CDR3 bases that were read are TGCGCCAGCAGTGCGGGGGACTCATATACG.

As to this clone: The CDR3 end is not reached by the read, which stops 3 residues before it; the germline J gene fills it in. The V gene is TRBV19, the J gene TRBJ2-3; D might be TRBD2 (5 bases). The length of the CDR3 is 15 residues. V was shortened by 5 bases and J by 0 bases, with 12 bases between the two germline ends. Germline V gives CDR1 LNHDA, CDR2 SQIVND (reference sequence). CDR3 loop: CASSQSGSSTDTQYF. CDR3 bases read: TGTGCCAGTAGTCAGAGCGGTAGCAGCACAGATACG.

About this clone: Read sequence stops 3 residues before the CDR3 end, and the germline J gene provides the missing end. The chain joins TRBV20-1 to TRBJ2-5, with a weak D call TRBD2 (5 bases). Germline V gene lookup returns CDR1 DFQATT and CDR2 SNEGSKA (reference sequence). V dropped 3 bases and J dropped 5 bases, with 19 bases sitting between them. The CDR3 length is 15 residues. CDR3 DNA (partial): TGCAGTGCTAGCAGCCTACGCGGGCTAATGGAGACC. This gives the protein CSASSLRGLMET. Given in full, the CDR3 is CSASSLRGLMETQYF.

About this clone: The read ends 3 residues shy of where the CDR3 ends; the end is completed using the germline J gene. The chain is built from TRBV10-2 and TRBJ2-5; 10 nucleotides match TRBD2. Losses at the gene ends were 10 bases for V and 5 bases for J; bases not matched to a gene: 4. Germline CDR1 is WSHSY and CDR2 is SAAADI. The CDR3 extends over 12 amino acids. The sequenced CDR3 bases are TGCGCCACTAGCGGGGGTCCTGAGACC. Amino acid sequence: CATSGGPET. In full, the CDR3 is CATSGGPETQYF.

As concerns this clone: The sequenced fragment ends 3 residues before the CDR3 boundary, so the rest is inferred from the germline J gene. V is TRBV5-1 and J is TRBJ2-7; 15 positions agree with TRBD2. CDR3 length: 16 residues. V trimming: 4 bases; J trimming: 6 bases; junction bases outside the gene matches: 8. Germline lookup yields CDR1 SGHRS and CDR2 YFSETQ. CDR3 amino acids: CASSPRTSGGAFEQYF. The DNA read from the CDR3 is TGCGCCAGCAGCCCGAGGACTAGCGGGGGGGCTTTCGAG.

A note on this clone: The CDR3 end falls 3 residues outside the read, so it is completed with the germline J gene. The V and J genes are TRBV24-1 and TRBJ2-2; 7 positions agree with TRBD1. The CDR3 totals 16 residues. Germline loops: CDR1 KGHDR, CDR2 SFDVKD. J lost 2 bases, V lost 4 bases, and 6 bases had no gene match. CDR3 sequence: CATSDSQGKNTGELFF. The DNA read from the CDR3 is TGTGCCACCAGTGACTCACAGGGGAAAAACACCGGGGAG.

Comment on this clone: The read falls 3 residues short of the CDR3 end, and the missing part is taken from the germline J gene. This chain links TRBV5-6 with TRBJ1-3; perhaps TRBD1 as D (5 bases). V lost 6 bases to trimming and J lost 1 base, with 14 bases between them. The CDR3 is 15 residues long. Germline lookup yields CDR1 SGHDT and CDR2 YYEEEE. CDR3 DNA (partial): TGTGCCAGCACCACGGGGGTAGCATCTGGAAACACC. Protein sequence: CASTTGVASGNT. The full CDR3 sequence reads CASTTGVASGNTIYF.

A word on this clone: The missing CDR3 end, 3 residues past where the read stops, is filled in from the germline J gene. The J gene is TRBJ2-5, the V gene TRBV5-1; D remains unclear. CDR1 is SGHRS, CDR2 YFSETQ, per germline. There are 14 residues in the CDR3. Trimming shortened V by 0 bases and J by 3 bases, and 9 bases separated the two germline ends. CDR3 loop: CASSLGPVKETQYF. The part of the CDR3 DNA that was read is TGCGCCAGCAGCTTGGGGCCCGTCAAAGAGACC.